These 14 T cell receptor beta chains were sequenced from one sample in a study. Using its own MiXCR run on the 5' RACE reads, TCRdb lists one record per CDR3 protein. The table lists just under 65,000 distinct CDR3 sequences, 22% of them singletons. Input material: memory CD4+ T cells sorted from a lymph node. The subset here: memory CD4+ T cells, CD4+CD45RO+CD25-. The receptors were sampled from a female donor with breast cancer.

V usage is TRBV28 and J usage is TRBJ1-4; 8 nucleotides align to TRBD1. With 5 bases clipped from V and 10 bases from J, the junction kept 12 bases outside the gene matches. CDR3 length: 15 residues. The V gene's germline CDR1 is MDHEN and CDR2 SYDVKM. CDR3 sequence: CASSGQGHARGKLFF. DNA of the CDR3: TGTGCCAGCAGTGGACAGGGCCACGCTAGGGGAAAACTGTTTTTT.

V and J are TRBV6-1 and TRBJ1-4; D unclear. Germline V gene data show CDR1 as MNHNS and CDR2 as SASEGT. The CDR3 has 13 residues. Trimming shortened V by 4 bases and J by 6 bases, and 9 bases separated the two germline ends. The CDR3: CASSVKADEKLFF. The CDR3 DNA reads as TGTGCCAGCAGTGTAAAGGCCGATGAAAAACTGTTTTTT.

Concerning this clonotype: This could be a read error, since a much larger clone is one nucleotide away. CDR3 coding DNA: TGTGTCACCAGCAGAGCACGCTCCGGGGAGCTGTTTTTT. Encoded protein: CVTSRARSGELFF. The chain employs TRBV15 and TRBJ2-2; D unclear. CDR3 size: 13 residues. Germline loops: CDR1 LNHNV, CDR2 YYDKDF (reference sequence).

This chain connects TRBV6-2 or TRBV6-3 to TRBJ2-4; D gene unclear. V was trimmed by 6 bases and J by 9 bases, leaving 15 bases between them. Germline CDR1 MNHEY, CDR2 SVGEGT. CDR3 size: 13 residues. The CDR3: CASRQPLDGIQYF. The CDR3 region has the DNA TGTGCCAGCAGGCAGCCCTTAGATGGCATTCAGTACTTC.

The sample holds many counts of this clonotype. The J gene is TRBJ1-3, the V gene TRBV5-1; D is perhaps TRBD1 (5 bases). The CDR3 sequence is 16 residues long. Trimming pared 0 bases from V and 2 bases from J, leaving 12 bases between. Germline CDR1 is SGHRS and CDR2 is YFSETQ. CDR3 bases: TGCGCCAGCAGCTTGGCCACAGGCCTCGCTGGAAACACCATATATTTT. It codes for CASSLATGLAGNTIYF.

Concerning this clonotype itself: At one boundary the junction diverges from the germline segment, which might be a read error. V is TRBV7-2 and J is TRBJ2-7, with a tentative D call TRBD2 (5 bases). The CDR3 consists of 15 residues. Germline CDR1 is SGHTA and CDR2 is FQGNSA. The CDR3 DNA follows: TGTGCCAGCAGCTTAGGGTTGGCGGGTTCCTACGAGCAGGACTTC. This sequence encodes CASSLGLAGSYEQDF.

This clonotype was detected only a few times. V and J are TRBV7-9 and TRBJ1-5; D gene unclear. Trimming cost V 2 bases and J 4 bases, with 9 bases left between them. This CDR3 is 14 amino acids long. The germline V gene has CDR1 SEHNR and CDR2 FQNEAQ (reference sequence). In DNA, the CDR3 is TGTGCCAGCAGCTTACTTGACGGAAATCAGCCCCAGCATTTT. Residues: CASSLLDGNQPQHF. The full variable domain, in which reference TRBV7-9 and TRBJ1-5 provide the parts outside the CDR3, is DTGVSQNPRHKITKRGQNVTFRCDPISEHNRLYWYRQTLGQGPEFLTYFQNEAQLEKSRLLSDRFSAERPKGSFSTLEIQRTEQGDSAMYLCASSLLDGNQPQHFGDGTRLSIL.

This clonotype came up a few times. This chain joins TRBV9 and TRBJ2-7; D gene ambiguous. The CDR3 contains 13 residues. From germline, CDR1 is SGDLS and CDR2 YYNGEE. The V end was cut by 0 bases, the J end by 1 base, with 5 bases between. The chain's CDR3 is CASSVAASYEQYF. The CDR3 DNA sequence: TGTGCCAGCAGCGTAGCGGCTTCCTACGAGCAGTACTTC.

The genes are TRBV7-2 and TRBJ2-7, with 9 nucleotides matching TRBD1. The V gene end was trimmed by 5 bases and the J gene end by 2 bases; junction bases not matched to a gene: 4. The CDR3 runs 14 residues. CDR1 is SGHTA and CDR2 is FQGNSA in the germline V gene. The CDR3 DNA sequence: TGTGCCAGCAGCCCCGGGACAGGGCCCTACGAGCAGTACTTC. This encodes CASSPGTGPYEQYF. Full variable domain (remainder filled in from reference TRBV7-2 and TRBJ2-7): GAGVSQSPSNKVTEKGKDVELRCDPISGHTALYWYRQSLGQGLEFLIYFQGNSAPDKSGLPSDRFSAERTGGSVSTLTIQRTQQEDSAVYLCASSPGTGPYEQYFGPGTRLTVT.

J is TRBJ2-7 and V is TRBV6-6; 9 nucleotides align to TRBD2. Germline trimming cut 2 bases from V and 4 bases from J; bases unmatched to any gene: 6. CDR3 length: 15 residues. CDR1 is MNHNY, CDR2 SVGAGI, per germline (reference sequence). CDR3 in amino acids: CASSYGAGGPYEQYF. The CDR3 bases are TGTGCCAGCAGTTACGGGGCGGGAGGGCCTTACGAGCAGTACTTC.

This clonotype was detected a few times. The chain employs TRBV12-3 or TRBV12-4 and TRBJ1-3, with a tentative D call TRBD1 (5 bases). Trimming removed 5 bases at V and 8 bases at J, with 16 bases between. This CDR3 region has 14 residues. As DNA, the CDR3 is TGTGCCAGCAGTGCTAGACAGACCTCGGACACCATATATTTT. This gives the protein CASSARQTSDTIYF.

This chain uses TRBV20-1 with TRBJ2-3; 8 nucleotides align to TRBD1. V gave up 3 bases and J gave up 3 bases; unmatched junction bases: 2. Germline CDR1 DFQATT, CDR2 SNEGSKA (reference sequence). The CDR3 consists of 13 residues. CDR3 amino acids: CSASRTGTDTQYF. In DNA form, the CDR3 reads TGCAGTGCTAGCAGGACAGGGACAGATACGCAGTATTTT.

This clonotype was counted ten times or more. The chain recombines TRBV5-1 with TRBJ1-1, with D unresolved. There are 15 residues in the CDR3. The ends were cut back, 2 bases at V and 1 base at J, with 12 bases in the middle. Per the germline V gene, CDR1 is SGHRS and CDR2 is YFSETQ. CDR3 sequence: CASSFLPESNTEAFF. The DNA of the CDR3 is TGCGCCAGCAGCTTTCTTCCAGAATCGAACACTGAAGCTTTCTTT.

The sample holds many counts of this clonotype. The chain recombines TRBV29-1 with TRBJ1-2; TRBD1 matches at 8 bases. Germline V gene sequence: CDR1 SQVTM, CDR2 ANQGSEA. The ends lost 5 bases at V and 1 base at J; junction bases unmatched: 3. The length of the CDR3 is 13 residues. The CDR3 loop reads CSVTTGVNYGYTF. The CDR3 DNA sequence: TGCAGCGTTACGACAGGGGTTAACTATGGCTACACCTTC.